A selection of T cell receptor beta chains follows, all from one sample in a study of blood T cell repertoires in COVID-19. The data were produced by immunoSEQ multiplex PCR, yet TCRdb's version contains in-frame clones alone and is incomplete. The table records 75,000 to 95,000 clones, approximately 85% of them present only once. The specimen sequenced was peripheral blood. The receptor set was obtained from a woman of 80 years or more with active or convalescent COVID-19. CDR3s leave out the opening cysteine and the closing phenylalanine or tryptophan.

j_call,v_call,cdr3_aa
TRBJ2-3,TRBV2,ASSGGGIADTQY
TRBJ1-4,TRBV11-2,ASSLIIGQGDEKLF
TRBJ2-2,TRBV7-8,ASSPPGLDFANTGELF
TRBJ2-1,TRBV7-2,ASSLARTSSPYNEQF
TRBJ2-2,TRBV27,ASSFWASGRDSDTGELF
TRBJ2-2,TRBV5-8,ASSLLWGPGELF
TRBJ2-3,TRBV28,ASTTPRGQGIDTQY
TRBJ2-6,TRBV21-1,ARNPRQAGALSSGANVLT
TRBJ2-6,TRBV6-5,ASRTSGANVLT
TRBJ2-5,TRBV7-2,ASSLHRGRWETQY
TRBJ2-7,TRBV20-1,SASTRLEQY
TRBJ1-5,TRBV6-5,ASQDRGTNQPQH
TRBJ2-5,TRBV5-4,ASSTGLAGGEETQY
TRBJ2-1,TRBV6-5,ASSYSSLAGWYEQF
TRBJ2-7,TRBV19,ASSPSGGGSYEQY
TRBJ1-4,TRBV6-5,ASRDSINEKLF
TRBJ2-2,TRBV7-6,ASMPPTSGRGADTGELF
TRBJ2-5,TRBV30,AWSQGVGETQY
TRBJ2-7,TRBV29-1,SVDRGGSSEQY
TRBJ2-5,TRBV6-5,ASISDREVKTQY
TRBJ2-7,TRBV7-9,ASSFTGTYYEQY
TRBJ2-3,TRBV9,ASSVGGLAKDTQY
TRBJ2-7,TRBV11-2,ASSRTDGSYEQY
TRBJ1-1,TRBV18,ASSPTTMATEAF
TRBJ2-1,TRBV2,ASSGGQMRYNEQF
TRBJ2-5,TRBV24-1,ATSDLQVGTSGIQETQY
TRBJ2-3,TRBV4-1,ASSQDGRGRTDTQY
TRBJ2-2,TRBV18,ASSPPGGINTGELF
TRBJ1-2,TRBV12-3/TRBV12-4,ASSLTVYGYT
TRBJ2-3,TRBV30,AWDRDSGDTQY
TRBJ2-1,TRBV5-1,ASSSGLAGGPNIYNEQF
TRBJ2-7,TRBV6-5,AIRDRGLYEQY
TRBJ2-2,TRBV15,ATSRGRAPNTGELF